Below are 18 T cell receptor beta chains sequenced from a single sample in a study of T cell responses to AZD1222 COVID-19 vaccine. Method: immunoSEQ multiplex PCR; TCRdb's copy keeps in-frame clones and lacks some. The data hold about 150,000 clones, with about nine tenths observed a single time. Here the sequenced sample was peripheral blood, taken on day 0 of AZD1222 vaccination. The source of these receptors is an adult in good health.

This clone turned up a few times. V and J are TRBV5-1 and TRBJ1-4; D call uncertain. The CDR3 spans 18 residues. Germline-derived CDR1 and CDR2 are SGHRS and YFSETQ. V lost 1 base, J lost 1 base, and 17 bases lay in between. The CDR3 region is CASSLRANSRGTNEKLFF. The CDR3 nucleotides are TGCGCCAGCAGCTTGCGGGCTAACAGTCGGGGAACTAATGAAAAACTGTTTTTT.

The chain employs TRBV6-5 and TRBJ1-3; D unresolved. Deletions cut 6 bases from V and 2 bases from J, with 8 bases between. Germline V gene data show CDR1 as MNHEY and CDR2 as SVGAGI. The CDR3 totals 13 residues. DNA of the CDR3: TGTGCCAGCAGCTCGAAAACTGGAAACACCATATATTTT. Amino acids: CASSSKTGNTIYF.

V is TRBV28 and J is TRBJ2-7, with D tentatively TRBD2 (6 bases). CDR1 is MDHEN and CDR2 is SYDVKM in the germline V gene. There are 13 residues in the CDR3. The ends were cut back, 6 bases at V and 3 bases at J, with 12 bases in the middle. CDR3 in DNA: TGTGCCAGCAGCCGGGACTCAAACTACGAGCAGTACTTC. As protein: CASSRDSNYEQYF.

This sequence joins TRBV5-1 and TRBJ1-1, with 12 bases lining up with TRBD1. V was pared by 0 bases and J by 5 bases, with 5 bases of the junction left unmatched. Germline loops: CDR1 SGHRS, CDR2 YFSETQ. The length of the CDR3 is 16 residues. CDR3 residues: CASSLGDRGRGTEAFF. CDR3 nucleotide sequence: TGCGCCAGCAGCTTGGGGGACAGGGGGCGAGGGACTGAAGCTTTCTTT.

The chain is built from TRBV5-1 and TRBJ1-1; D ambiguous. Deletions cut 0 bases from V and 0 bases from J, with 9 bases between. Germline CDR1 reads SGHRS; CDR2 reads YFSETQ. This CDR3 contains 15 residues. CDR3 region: CASSLGPKMNTEAFF. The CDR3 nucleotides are TGCGCCAGCAGCTTGGGACCAAAAATGAACACTGAAGCTTTCTTT. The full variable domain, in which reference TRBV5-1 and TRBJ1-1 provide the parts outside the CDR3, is KAGVTQTPRYLIKTRGQQVTLSCSPISGHRSVSWYQQTPGQGLQFLFEYFSETQRNKGNFPGRFSGRQFSNSRSEMNVSTLELGDSALYLCASSLGPKMNTEAFFGQGTRLTVV.

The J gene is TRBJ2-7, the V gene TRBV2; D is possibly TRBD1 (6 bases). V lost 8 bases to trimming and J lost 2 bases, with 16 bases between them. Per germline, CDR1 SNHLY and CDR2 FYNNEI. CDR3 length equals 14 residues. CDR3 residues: CASSSQTGPYEQYF. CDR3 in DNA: TGTGCCAGCTCATCGCAGACAGGACCCTACGAGCAGTACTTC.

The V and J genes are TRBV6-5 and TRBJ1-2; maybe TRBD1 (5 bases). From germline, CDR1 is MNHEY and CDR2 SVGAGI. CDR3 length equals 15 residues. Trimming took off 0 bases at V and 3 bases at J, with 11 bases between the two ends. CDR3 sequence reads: CASSYSQGQHYGYTF. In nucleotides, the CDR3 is TGTGCCAGCAGTTACTCCCAGGGTCAGCACTATGGCTACACCTTC.

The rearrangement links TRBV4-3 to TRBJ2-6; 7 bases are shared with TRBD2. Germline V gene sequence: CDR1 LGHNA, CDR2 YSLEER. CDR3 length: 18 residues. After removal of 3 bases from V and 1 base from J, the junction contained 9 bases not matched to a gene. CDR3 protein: CASSHHAGDLSGANVLTF. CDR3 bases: TGCGCCAGCAGCCACCACGCGGGGGACTTGTCTGGGGCCAACGTCCTGACTTTC.

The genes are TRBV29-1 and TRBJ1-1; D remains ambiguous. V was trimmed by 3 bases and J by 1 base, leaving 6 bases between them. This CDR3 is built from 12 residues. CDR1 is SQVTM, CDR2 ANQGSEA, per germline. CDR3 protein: CSVDKGNTEAFF. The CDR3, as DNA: TGCAGCGTTGATAAAGGGAACACTGAAGCTTTCTTT.

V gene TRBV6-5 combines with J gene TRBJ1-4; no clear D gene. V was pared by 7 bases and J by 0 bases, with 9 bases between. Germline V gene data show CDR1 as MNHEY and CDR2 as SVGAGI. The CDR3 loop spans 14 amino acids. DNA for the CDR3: TGTGCCAGCACCCGCTTGACAACTAATGAAAAACTGTTTTTT. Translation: CASTRLTTNEKLFF.

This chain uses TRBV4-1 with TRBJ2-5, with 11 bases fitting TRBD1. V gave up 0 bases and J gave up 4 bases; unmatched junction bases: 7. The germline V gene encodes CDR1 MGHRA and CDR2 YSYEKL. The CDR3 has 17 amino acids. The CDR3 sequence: CASSQDPPGTGGETQYF. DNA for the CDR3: TGCGCCAGCAGCCAAGATCCCCCCGGGACAGGGGGAGAGACCCAGTACTTC.

CDR3 loop: CATRSGGPRNEKLFF. As DNA, the CDR3 is TGTGCCACCCGATCCGGGGGACCTAGGAATGAAAAACTGTTTTTT. V gene TRBV24-1 combines with J gene TRBJ1-4, with D perhaps TRBD1 (5 bases). V lost 9 bases and J 5 bases, leaving 18 bases between the germline ends. CDR1 and CDR2 from the germline V gene are KGHDR and SFDVKD. The CDR3 is 15 amino acids.

Written as DNA, the CDR3 is TGTGCCAGTATCAAAGGAAGTTGGGACACTGAAGCTTTCTTT. This gives the protein CASIKGSWDTEAFF. The V call is TRBV19, the J call TRBJ1-1; D ambiguous. The V and J ends lost 7 bases and 3 bases respectively, with 15 bases between them. There are 14 residues in the CDR3. Germline V gives CDR1 LNHDA, CDR2 SQIVND (reference sequence).

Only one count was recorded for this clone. CDR3 in amino acids: CAIRDLKWTEAFF. In nucleotides, the CDR3 is TGTGCCATCCGGGACTTAAAGTGGACTGAAGCTTTCTTT. The chain carries TRBV10-3 and TRBJ1-1, with a weak D call TRBD1 (5 bases). The germline CDR1 and CDR2 sequences are ENHRY and SYGVKD. V lost 8 bases to trimming and J lost 5 bases, with 15 bases between them. The CDR3 is 13 residues long.

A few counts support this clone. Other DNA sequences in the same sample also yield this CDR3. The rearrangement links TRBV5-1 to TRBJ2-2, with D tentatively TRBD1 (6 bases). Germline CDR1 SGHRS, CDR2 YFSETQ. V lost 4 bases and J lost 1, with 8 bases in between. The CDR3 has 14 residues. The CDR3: CASSPGQNTGELFF. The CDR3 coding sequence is TGCGCCAGCAGCCCGGGACAGAACACCGGGGAGCTGTTTTTT.

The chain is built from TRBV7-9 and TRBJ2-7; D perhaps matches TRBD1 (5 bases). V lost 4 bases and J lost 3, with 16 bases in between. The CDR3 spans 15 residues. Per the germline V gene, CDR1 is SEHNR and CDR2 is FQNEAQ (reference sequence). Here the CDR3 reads CASSSTTDALYEQYF. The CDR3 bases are TGTGCCAGCAGCTCAACGACAGATGCCCTCTACGAGCAGTACTTC. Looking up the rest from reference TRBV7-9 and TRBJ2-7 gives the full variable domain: DTGVSQNPRHKITKRGQNVTFRCDPISEHNRLYWYRQTLGQGPEFLTYFQNEAQLEKSRLLSDRFSAERPKGSFSTLEIQRTEQGDSAMYLCASSSTTDALYEQYFGPGTRLTVT.

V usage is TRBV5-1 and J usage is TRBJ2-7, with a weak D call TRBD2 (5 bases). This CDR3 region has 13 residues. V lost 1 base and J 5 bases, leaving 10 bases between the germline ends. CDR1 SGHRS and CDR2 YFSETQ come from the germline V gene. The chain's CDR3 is CASSLRGGDEQYF. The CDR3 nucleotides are TGCGCCAGCAGCTTGCGGGGTGGAGACGAGCAGTACTTC.

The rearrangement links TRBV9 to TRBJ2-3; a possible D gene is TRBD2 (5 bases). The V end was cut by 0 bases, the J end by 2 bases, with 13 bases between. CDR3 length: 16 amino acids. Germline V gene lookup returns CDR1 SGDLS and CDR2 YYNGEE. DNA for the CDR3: TGTGCCAGCAGCGTAGTGCCAGGAGGAAACACAGATACGCAGTATTTT. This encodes CASSVVPGGNTDTQYF.